The 4 T cell receptor beta chains presented below share a single source sample, sequenced in a study of T cells in Graves' hyperthyroidism and ophthalmopathy. RNA transcripts provided the source from which TCR beta CDR3 regions were amplified. Using the HTBI primer set, a first-round RT-PCR was run on the TCR CDR3. TCRdb re-derived calls from the multiplex PCR reads in MiXCR, one entry per CDR3 protein. In the table there are 700,000 to 950,000 distinct CDR3 sequences, around a third of which are singletons. The sequencing sample was made of blood. Receptors originate from a woman in her 40s with Graves' hyperthyroidism.

This clonotype was counted a few times. An end of the junction differs from the germline gene, which may be a read error. The chain is built from TRBV20-1 and TRBJ1-4; no clear D. CDR3 size: 11 residues. The germline CDR1 and CDR2 sequences are DFQATT and SNEGSKA (reference sequence). The CDR3 DNA reads TGTAGGGCGGGAACTAATGAAAAACTGTTTTTT. As protein: CRAGTNEKLFF.

CDR3: CASTGDIPSLAEYF. The DNA for the CDR3 is TGTGCCAGCACCGGGGACATACCGTCGCTCGCCGAGTACTTC. The gene calls are TRBV6-1 and TRBJ2-7; TRBD1 might be the D (6 bases). CDR3 size: 14 residues. Germline-derived CDR1 and CDR2 are MNHNS and SASEGT. With 7 bases removed from V and 11 bases from J, the gap between germline ends came to 24 bases.

This clonotype has a handful of counts. This chain links TRBV30 with TRBJ1-2, with D unclear. V lost 2 bases, J lost 3 bases, and 10 bases lay in between. Per the germline V gene, CDR1 is GTSNPN and CDR2 is SVGIG (reference sequence). This CDR3 is built from 13 residues. DNA for the CDR3: TGTGCCTGGAGTCGAGTCGGTCACTATGGCTACACCTTC. It specifies CAWSRVGHYGYTF.

This clonotype was observed many times. The V and J genes are TRBV10-3 and TRBJ1-1, with TRBD1 matching 8 bases. The V and J ends lost 2 bases and 3 bases, in that order; junction bases with no gene match: 8. The length of the CDR3 is 16 residues. Germline assignment: CDR1 ENHRY and CDR2 SYGVKD. CDR3 sequence: CAISENRGAKDTEAFF. As DNA, the CDR3 is TGTGCCATCAGTGAGAACAGGGGGGCGAAGGACACTGAAGCTTTCTTT.